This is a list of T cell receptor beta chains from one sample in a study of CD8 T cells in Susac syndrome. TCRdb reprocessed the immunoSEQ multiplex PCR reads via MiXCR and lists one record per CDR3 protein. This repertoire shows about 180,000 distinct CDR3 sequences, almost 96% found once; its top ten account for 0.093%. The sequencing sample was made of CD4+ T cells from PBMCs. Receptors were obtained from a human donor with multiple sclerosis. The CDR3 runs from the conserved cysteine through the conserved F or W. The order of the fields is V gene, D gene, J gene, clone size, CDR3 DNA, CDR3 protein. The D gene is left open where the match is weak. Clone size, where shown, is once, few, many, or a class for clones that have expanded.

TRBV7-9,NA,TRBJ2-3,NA,TGTGCCAGCAGCTACATACAGGGCGGCGGGCAGTATTTT,CASSYIQGGGQYF
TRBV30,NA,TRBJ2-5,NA,TGTGCCTGGAGTAATGCAGGCTGGACCCAGTACTTC,CAWSNAGWTQYF
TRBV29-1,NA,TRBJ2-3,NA,TGCAGCGTTGAAAGTGCAGGGGCCACAGATACGCAGTATTTT,CSVESAGATDTQYF
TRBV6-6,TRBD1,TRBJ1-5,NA,TGTGCCAGCAGAGGGACAGGGAGCAATCAGCCCCAGCATTTT,CASRGTGSNQPQHF
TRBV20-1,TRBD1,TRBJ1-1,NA,TGCAGTGCTTTGGCGACAGGGGGGGATACTGAAGCTTTCTTT,CSALATGGDTEAFF
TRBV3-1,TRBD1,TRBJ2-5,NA,TGTGCCAGCAGCCTAGGACAGGGGTTGAAGACCCAGTACTTC,CASSLGQGLKTQYF
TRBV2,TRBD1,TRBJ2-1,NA,TGTGCCAGCAGTGAAGCCGGAACAGGTGGGACAGGGACTTACAATGAGCAGTTCTTC,CASSEAGTGGTGTYNEQFF
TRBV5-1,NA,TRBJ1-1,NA,TGCGCCAGCAGCTTTCGGACCTTTGGGGGGACTGAAGCTTTCTTT,CASSFRTFGGTEAFF
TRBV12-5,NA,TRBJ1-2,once,TGTGCTAGTGCCCCCCGACTTGGTGCGTATGGCTACACCTTC,CASAPRLGAYGYTF
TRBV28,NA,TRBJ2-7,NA,TGTGCCAGCTGTCCGCAACAGGGTTCCGAGCAGTACTTC,CASCPQQGSEQYF
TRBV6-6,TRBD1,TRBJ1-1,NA,TGTGCCAGCAGTAACGGACAGGGGGTTTATCGAGCTTTCTTT,CASSNGQGVYRAFF
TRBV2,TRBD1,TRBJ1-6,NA,TGTGCCAGCAGTGACCACAGGGGACTTGGTTCACCCCTCCACTTT,CASSDHRGLGSPLHF
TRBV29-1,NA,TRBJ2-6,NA,TGCAGCGTTGAAGAGGGGGGGCGCGCCGGGGCCAACGTCCTGACTTTC,CSVEEGGRAGANVLTF
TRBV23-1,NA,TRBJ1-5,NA,TGCGCCACCGCCCCTCATCGGGACAACCATCAGCCCCAGCATTTT,CATAPHRDNHQPQHF
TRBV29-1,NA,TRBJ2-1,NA,TGCAGCGTTGAACGGGGCATTGACAATGAGCAGTTCTTC,CSVERGIDNEQFF
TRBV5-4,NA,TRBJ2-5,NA,TGTGCCAGCAGCTTAGGCAGGCGTGGGACCCAGTACTTC,CASSLGRRGTQYF
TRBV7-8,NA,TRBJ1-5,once,TGTGCCAGCAGCTTAGGGGCGGCGTATTATAGCAATCAGCCCCAGCATTTT,CASSLGAAYYSNQPQHF
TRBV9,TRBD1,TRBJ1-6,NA,TGTGCCAGCAGCGTAGAGGGGGCGTATAATTCACCCCTCCACTTT,CASSVEGAYNSPLHF
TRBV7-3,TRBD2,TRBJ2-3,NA,TGTGCCAGCAGCACCCATAGCGGGGAGGGTACGCAGTATTTT,CASSTHSGEGTQYF
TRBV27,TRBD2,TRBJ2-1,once,TGTGCCAGCCGACTAGCGGGGGGCTTTTACAATGAGCAGTTCTTC,CASRLAGGFYNEQFF
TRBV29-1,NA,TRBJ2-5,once,TGCAGCGTTGAGGTCCACTCAGAGACCCAGTACTTC,CSVEVHSETQYF
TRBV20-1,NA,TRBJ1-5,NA,TGCAGTGCTGAACGAACAGGGTCCAATCAGCCCCAGCATTTT,CSAERTGSNQPQHF
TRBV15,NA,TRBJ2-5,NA,TGTGCCACCACCTCCTTATACCAAGAGACCCAGTACTTC,CATTSLYQETQYF
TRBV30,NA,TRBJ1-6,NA,TGTGCCTGGAGTCTAAGACAGCCAAAGAGCGTTAATTCACCCCTCCACTTT,CAWSLRQPKSVNSPLHF
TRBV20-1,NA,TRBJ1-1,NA,TGCAGTGCTACTATCAGGAACACTGAAGCTTTCTTT,CSATIRNTEAFF
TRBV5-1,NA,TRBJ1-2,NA,TGCGCCAGCAGCCAGATAGATTATGGCTACACCTTC,CASSQIDYGYTF
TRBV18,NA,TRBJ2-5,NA,TGTGCCAGCTCCCCTCAGGGTCAAGAGACCCAGTACTTC,CASSPQGQETQYF
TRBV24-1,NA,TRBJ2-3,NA,TGTGCCACCAGTGACGATCGTTTAGATACGCAGTATTTT,CATSDDRLDTQYF
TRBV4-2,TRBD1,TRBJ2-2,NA,TGTGCCAGCAGCCAGTCCTTCGGGACAGGGGGCACCGGGGAGCTGTTTTTT,CASSQSFGTGGTGELFF
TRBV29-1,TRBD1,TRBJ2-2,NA,TGCAGCGTTGGTTACTCGCCAGGACAGGGACACACCGGGGAGCTGTTTTTT,CSVGYSPGQGHTGELFF
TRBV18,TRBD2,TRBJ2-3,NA,TGTGCCAGCCATAGCGGGGGAAGCACAGATACGCAGTATTTT,CASHSGGSTDTQYF
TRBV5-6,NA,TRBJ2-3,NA,TGTGCCAGCAGCTTAGGGGTCCCGCAGTATTTT,CASSLGVPQYF
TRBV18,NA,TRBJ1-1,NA,TGTGCCAGCTCACCACCGGGGGTGGGCACTGAAGCTTTCTTT,CASSPPGVGTEAFF
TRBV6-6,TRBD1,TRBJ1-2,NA,TGTGCCAGCACCCTGGGACAGGGGAATGGCTACACCTTC,CASTLGQGNGYTF
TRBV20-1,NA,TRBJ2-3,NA,TGCAGTGCTAGAAAGGAGAACACGGTTACGCAGTATTTT,CSARKENTVTQYF
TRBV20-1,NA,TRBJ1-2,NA,TGCAGTGCTAGTAGGTCCGGGGACTATGGCTACACCTTC,CSASRSGDYGYTF
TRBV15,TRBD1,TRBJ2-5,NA,TGTGCCACGGCGGACAGGACCTTCCAAGAGACCCAGTACTTC,CATADRTFQETQYF
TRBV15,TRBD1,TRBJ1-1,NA,TGTGCCACCAGCCCGCGGGACAGGTTGAACACTGAAGCTTTCTTT,CATSPRDRLNTEAFF
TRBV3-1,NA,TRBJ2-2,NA,TGTGCCAGCAGCCACCACAGGGACCCCGGGGAGCTGTTTTTT,CASSHHRDPGELFF
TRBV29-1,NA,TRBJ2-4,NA,TGCAGCGTTGTGAAAATAGGAGCCAAAAACATTCAGTACTTC,CSVVKIGAKNIQYF
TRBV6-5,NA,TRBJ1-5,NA,TGTGCCAGCAGCCACAAGTCGGGGGACTTACAGCCCCAGCATTTT,CASSHKSGDLQPQHF
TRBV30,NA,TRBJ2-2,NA,TGTGCCTGGAGTGTTCGTTTCAGAGACACCGGGGAGCTGTTTTTT,CAWSVRFRDTGELFF
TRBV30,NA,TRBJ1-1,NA,TGTGCCTGGACCCAGGGCATTATGAACACTGAAGCTTTCTTT,CAWTQGIMNTEAFF
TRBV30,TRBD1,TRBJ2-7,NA,TGTGCCTGGGGACAGGAAAACTACGAGCAGTACTTC,CAWGQENYEQYF
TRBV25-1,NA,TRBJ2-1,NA,TGTGCCAGCAGTGACCTCTCTGGGAGCGACAATGAGCAGTTCTTC,CASSDLSGSDNEQFF
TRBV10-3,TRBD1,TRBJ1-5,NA,TGTGCCATCAGCGCAGGGGGCGAGGAGCCCCAGCATTTT,CAISAGGEEPQHF
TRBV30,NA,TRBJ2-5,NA,TGTGCCTGGAATTACCAGCACGGGGAGACCCAGTACTTC,CAWNYQHGETQYF
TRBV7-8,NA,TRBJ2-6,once,TGTGCCAGCAGCTACCGGGGGAGCCCAGGGCCTGGGGCCAACGTCCTGACTTTC,CASSYRGSPGPGANVLTF